These 22 T cell receptor beta chains were all obtained from the same sample, sequenced in a study of OX40 agonist ivuxolimab in advanced cancers. Assay used: immunoSEQ multiplex PCR; TCRdb lists only in-frame clones, some missing. The sample lists tens of thousands of clones; around nine tenths were seen once. Sequences were derived from CD4+ or CD8+ T cells sorted from blood, sampled in a trial of the OX40 agonist ivuxolimab. The receptors stem from an adult with an advanced solid tumor such as melanoma, head and neck, liver or kidney cancer.

This chain uses TRBV2 with TRBJ1-4, with unresolved D. The germline gives CDR1 SNHLY, CDR2 FYNNEI. V lost 5 bases, J lost 5 bases, and 15 bases lay in between. This CDR3 contains 15 residues. CDR3 coding DNA: TGTGCCAGCAGTACCTCCACCGGGAACAATGAAAAACTGTTTTTT. Translating it yields CASSTSTGNNEKLFF.

The chain recombines TRBV27 with TRBJ2-5; weak D call: TRBD2 (6 bases). V dropped 3 bases and J dropped 7 bases, with 12 bases sitting between them. Germline CDR1 MNHEY, CDR2 SMNVEV (reference sequence). The CDR3 contains 13 residues. CDR3 protein: CASSLAGGATQYF. In DNA form, the CDR3 reads TGTGCCAGCAGTTTGGCAGGAGGGGCGACCCAGTACTTC.

The chain recombines TRBV5-1 with TRBJ1-2; 8 positions match TRBD1. Germline CDR1 and CDR2: SGHRS and YFSETQ. The ends lost 4 bases at V and 2 bases at J; junction bases unmatched: 4. CDR3 length: 14 residues. For the CDR3, the DNA is TGCGCCAGCAGCCCCCGGGACAGGAACTATGGCTACACCTTC. This translates into CASSPRDRNYGYTF.

The V gene is TRBV5-4, the J gene TRBJ1-2; 7 nucleotides line up with TRBD1. With 0 bases clipped from V and 4 bases from J, the junction kept 3 bases outside the gene matches. CDR3 length: 14 residues. Germline V gene lookup returns CDR1 SGHNT and CDR2 YYREEE (reference sequence). CDR3 amino acids: CASSLGGTAYGYTF. Written as DNA, the CDR3 is TGTGCCAGCAGCTTGGGGGGGACAGCCTATGGCTACACCTTC. The full variable domain, rest sourced from reference TRBV5-4 and TRBJ1-2, is ETGVTQSPTHLIKTRGQQVTLRCSSQSGHNTVSWYQQALGQGPQFIFQYYREEENGRGNFPPRFSGLQFPNYSSELNVNALELDDSALYLCASSLGGTAYGYTFGSGTRLTVV.

The chain employs TRBV15 and TRBJ1-4, with TRBD1 as a possible D gene (6 bases). V was shortened by 4 bases and J by 13 bases, with 19 bases between the two germline ends. The CDR3 runs 14 residues. Germline-derived CDR1 and CDR2 are LNHNV and YYDKDF (reference sequence). CDR3 DNA: TGTGCCACCAGCAAGGCCATTCAGGGCAGGGGACTGTTTTTT. Encoded protein: CATSKAIQGRGLFF.

The V and J genes are TRBV12-5 and TRBJ2-7; unclear D gene. There are 14 residues in the CDR3. Germline CDR1 and CDR2: LGHNT and FRNRAP. Trimming cost V 2 bases and J 2 bases, with 10 bases left between them. The CDR3 nucleotides read TGTGCTAGTGGTTTGTTAAACATACCCTACGAGCAGTACTTC. Its protein product is CASGLLNIPYEQYF.

The V gene is TRBV25-1, the J gene TRBJ2-5, with D hard to call. The V gene's germline CDR1 is MGHDK and CDR2 SYGVNS. With 3 bases removed from V and 2 bases from J, the gap between germline ends came to 7 bases. CDR3 length: 13 amino acids. CDR3 residues: CASSDLTQETQYF. DNA of the CDR3: TGTGCCAGCAGTGATCTGACGCAAGAGACCCAGTACTTC. The full variable domain, in which reference TRBV25-1 and TRBJ2-5 provide the parts outside the CDR3, is EADIYQTPRYLVIGTGKKITLECSQTMGHDKMYWYQQDPGMELHLIHYSYGVNSTEKGDLSSESTVSRIRTEHFPLTLESARPSHTSQYLCASSDLTQETQYFGPGTRLLVL.

The CDR3: CASRDTQGPGNGYTF. The CDR3, as DNA: TGTGCCAGCAGAGATACGCAGGGCCCCGGGAATGGCTACACCTTC. The chain is built from TRBV28 and TRBJ1-2; D possibly corresponds to TRBD1 (5 bases). V lost 6 bases, J lost 6 bases, and 20 bases lay in between. This CDR3 comprises 15 residues. Germline V gives CDR1 MDHEN, CDR2 SYDVKM.

The genes are TRBV6-5 and TRBJ1-1; D gene unclear. Between the trimmed V and J ends, which lost 6 bases and 1 base, there was a span of 12 bases. This CDR3 spans 14 amino acids. Germline CDR1 reads MNHEY; CDR2 reads SVGAGI. This CDR3 is CASRGGRGNTEAFF. The CDR3 DNA follows: TGTGCCAGCAGGGGCGGAAGAGGGAACACTGAAGCTTTCTTT.

V is TRBV5-8 and J is TRBJ2-3; D gene ambiguous. Germline CDR1 reads SGHTS; CDR2 reads YDEGEE. This CDR3 contains 14 residues. Trimming cost V 0 bases and J 0 bases, with 5 bases left between them. CDR3 nucleotide sequence: TGTGCCAGCAGCTTGGGGCAGAGCACAGATACGCAGTATTTT. It is translated as CASSLGQSTDTQYF.

The V call is TRBV7-9, the J call TRBJ2-7, with D unclear. This CDR3 is 14 amino acids long. Deletions cut 7 bases from V and 2 bases from J, with 15 bases between. The V gene's germline CDR1 is SEHNR and CDR2 FQNEAQ (reference sequence). The CDR3 coding sequence is TGTGCCAGCACCTCTCGGTCTGGGGCCTACGAGCAGTACTTC. Its translation: CASTSRSGAYEQYF.

The CDR3 protein is CASSQDHGGTEAFF. CDR3 DNA: TGCGCCAGCAGCCAAGATCACGGGGGAACTGAAGCTTTCTTT. The genes are TRBV4-3 and TRBJ1-1; D may be TRBD1 (5 bases). The CDR3 length is 14 residues. CDR1 and CDR2 (germline): LGHNA, YSLEER. With 0 bases removed from V and 5 bases from J, the gap between germline ends came to 10 bases.

The V gene is TRBV7-2, the J gene TRBJ1-6; TRBD1 agrees at 8 bases. The V segment lost 3 bases and the J segment 9 bases; nucleotides outside the gene matches: 10. The CDR3 contains 16 residues. Germline lookup yields CDR1 SGHTA and CDR2 FQGNSA. In nucleotides, the CDR3 is TGTGCCAGCAGCTTTGGAGCAGGGGGCGTTTCTTCACCCCTCCACTTT. It codes for CASSFGAGGVSSPLHF.

V and J are TRBV11-3 and TRBJ2-2; TRBD2 matches 10 bases. Germline lookup yields CDR1 SGHNT and CDR2 YENEEA. The CDR3 runs to 17 residues. V trimming: 3 bases; J trimming: 4 bases; junction bases outside the gene matches: 8. The CDR3 loop is CASSLEAGGPPTGELFF. The CDR3 DNA is TGTGCCAGCAGCTTGGAAGCGGGAGGGCCTCCCACCGGGGAGCTGTTTTTT.

The chain is built from TRBV28 and TRBJ1-5; TRBD1 matches 8 bases. The CDR3 is made up of 16 amino acids. The J segment lost 6 bases and the V segment lost 1 base, leaving 8 bases of the junction unmatched. The germline V gene has CDR1 MDHEN and CDR2 SYDVKM. The CDR3 sequence is CASSLLHRGLGQPQHF. CDR3 DNA: TGTGCCAGCAGTTTATTACACAGGGGGTTAGGTCAGCCCCAGCATTTT.

The CDR3 sequence: CSVARFGQGSWPSYGYTF. For the CDR3, the DNA is TGCAGCGTCGCACGATTCGGACAGGGAAGCTGGCCTTCCTATGGCTACACCTTC. The rearrangement joins TRBV29-1 to TRBJ1-2; 8 positions agree with TRBD1. Germline CDR1 reads SQVTM; CDR2 reads ANQGSEA. V was clipped by 6 bases and J by 4 bases; unmatched bases: 22. This CDR3 region has 18 residues. Filled out from reference TRBV29-1 and TRBJ1-2, the complete variable domain reads SAVISQKPSRDICQRGTSLTIQCQVDSQVTMMFWYRQQPGQSLTLIATANQGSEATYESGFVIDKFPISRPNLTFSTLTVSNMSPEDSSIYLCSVARFGQGSWPSYGYTFGSGTRLTVV.

As to this clone: The sample contains more than one DNA sequence encoding this CDR3. The chain is built from TRBV6-6 and TRBJ2-3; D not certain. The V end was cut by 2 bases, the J end by 0 bases, with 3 bases between. The V gene's germline CDR1 is MNHNY and CDR2 SVGAGI (reference sequence). This CDR3 is 13 amino acids long. The CDR3 DNA follows: TGTGCCAGCAGTTACCGAAGCACAGATACGCAGTATTTT. It yields the protein CASSYRSTDTQYF.

The gene calls are TRBV28 and TRBJ2-1; 9 bases are a match to TRBD2. The junction had 2 bases not matched to a gene; V was cut back by 2 bases and J by 6 bases. Germline V gene data show CDR1 as MDHEN and CDR2 as SYDVKM. This CDR3 is 14 amino acids long. The CDR3 protein is CASSLAGGINEQFF. The CDR3 bases are TGTGCCAGCAGTTTAGCGGGAGGGATCAATGAGCAGTTCTTC.

The chain employs TRBV11-2 and TRBJ2-7, with a weak D call TRBD1 (6 bases). Germline loops: CDR1 SGHAT, CDR2 FQNNGV. Trimming removed 0 bases from V and 6 bases from J, with 15 bases in between. The CDR3 runs to 15 residues. The CDR3 reads CASSLEGGVGGEQYF. The CDR3 coding sequence is TGTGCCAGCAGCTTAGAAGGGGGAGTTGGGGGCGAGCAGTACTTC. The full variable domain, in which reference TRBV11-2 and TRBJ2-7 provide the parts outside the CDR3, is EAGVAQSPRYKIIEKRQSVAFWCNPISGHATLYWYQQILGQGPKLLIQFQNNGVVDDSQLPKDRFSAERLKGVDSTLKIQPAKLEDSAVYLCASSLEGGVGGEQYFGPGTRLTVT.

This clone was seen only a few times. The J gene is TRBJ2-2, the V gene TRBV4-1, with TRBD2 matching 10 bases. J was trimmed by 5 bases and V by 4 bases; bases with no gene match: 10. From germline, CDR1 is MGHRA and CDR2 YSYEKL. This CDR3 is built from 17 residues. The CDR3 DNA is TGCGCCAGCAGCCGCCCAAGAGGACTAGCGGTGACCGGGGAGCTGTTTTTT. It translates to CASSRPRGLAVTGELFF.

The chain recombines TRBV7-9 with TRBJ2-1, with 7 bases that match TRBD2. From germline, CDR1 is SEHNR and CDR2 FQNEAQ (reference sequence). The CDR3 consists of 16 residues. The ends lost 1 base at V and 11 bases at J; junction bases unmatched: 14. The CDR3 region is CASSLDGSSGVRQQFF. The CDR3 bases are TGTGCCAGCAGCTTAGATGGGTCTAGCGGAGTCCGCCAGCAGTTCTTC.

The rearrangement links TRBV30 to TRBJ2-3, with a weak D call TRBD2 (5 bases). V was cut by 0 bases and J by 2 bases, with 12 bases left in between. Germline lookup yields CDR1 GTSNPN and CDR2 SVGIG (reference sequence). The CDR3 loop spans 15 amino acids. CDR3 coding DNA: TGTGCCTGGAGTGTACGAGCGGAGTACACAGATACGCAGTATTTT. Its translation is CAWSVRAEYTDTQYF.